This T cell receptor beta chain was profiled in a study of blood T cell repertoires in COVID-19. Method: immunoSEQ multiplex PCR; TCRdb's copy keeps in-frame clones and lacks some. The sample consists of approximately 200,000 clones, around nine tenths of them appearing once. Losses at the gene ends were 3 bases for V and 2 bases for J; bases not matched to a gene: 6. Germline V CDR1 and CDR2: KGHDR, SFDVKD. The CDR3 is 15 amino acids. This receptor was identified in a man aged 25-45 years who had recovered from COVID-19. The chain is built from TRBV24-1 and TRBJ2-7; 7 bases map to TRBD2. Sequenced sample: PBMCs or T cells enriched from blood (not recorded which). The CDR3 sequence is CATSDQASGTYEQYF. For the CDR3, the DNA is TGTGCCACCAGTGATCAGGCTAGCGGAACCTACGAGCAGTACTTC.